Given below is one T cell receptor beta chain in context. This clonotype has only a few counts. Its antigen target is currently unknown. No base quality values were provided; no much bigger clone lies one nucleotide off. The data belong to a study of T-cell memory formation after mild COVID-19 (dated by TCRdb to the early 2020s). General notes on the study: Most TCR sequence clusters were specific to one of the two donors. T-cell clones expanding and contracting after mild COVID-19 in a couple of donors were tracked by longitudinal TCRalpha and TCRbeta repertoire sequencing. The cohort was made up of two young adult volunteers, one female and one male, who were previously healthy. What the authors observed across the whole study: Contracting CD4+ clones turned up mainly in the CM and EM memory subsets, whereas EMRA was where CD8+ clones were enriched. Clones contracting from day 15 to 85 had balanced CD4/CD8 phenotypes, while a second wave expanding from day 15 to 37 was biased towards CD4+. Only a couple of mild cases were covered in the study, and larger cohorts including severe cases with pre-infection samples were considered necessary. SARS-CoV-2 specificity of the second-wave clones peaking on day 37 was not confirmed. The detection of some responding clones in pre-infection memory suggests that pre-existing cross-reactive memory T cells joined the SARS-CoV-2 response.

Ficoll-Paque density gradient centrifugation was the method used to isolate PBMCs. The CDR3 goes from the cysteine to the phenylalanine over 14 residues. Kept here is only the CDR3 DNA, which spans 42 bases and is read in frame from base 1. Looking up the germline V gene yields CDR1 SGHTA and CDR2 FQGNSA. Here V drops 6 bases and J drops 7 bases, and the junction holds 8 bases not matched to any gene. Sequencing was carried out with an Illumina NovaSeq 6000. TCRalpha and TCRbeta cDNA libraries were built by 5'RACE with constant-segment primers, adding sample barcodes and unique molecular identifiers. RNA was extracted from every sample with Trizol reagent. Libraries were amplified in two PCR steps, with a second sample barcode and Illumina TruSeq adapters added in the second step. Libraries were sequenced on an Illumina NovaSeq with 2 x 150 bp paired-end reads. The original pipeline was this. The reads were demultiplexed and collapsed into UMI-guided consensus sequences using migec v1.2.7. With mixcr v2.1.11, UMI consensuses were aligned to TRA and TRB V and J templates and assembled into clonotypes. Clonotypes were classified as expanded or contracted when called significant by both edgeR and NoisET, with noise models trained on biological replicates. edgeR calls used a false discovery rate-adjusted p below 0.01 and a log2 fold-change threshold of 1. As an exploratory analysis of dynamics, max-normalized trajectories of the 1000 most abundant clonotypes were examined by PCA with hierarchical clustering. The CD4 or CD8 phenotype of responding clones was assigned using the separately sequenced CD4+ and CD8+ repertoires. Using fastp trimming at Q25 and MiXCR clonotype assembly, TCRdb reanalyzed the public sequencing data and kept in-frame beta chains. Rows merge per CDR3 protein into single entries with the most common DNA and genes. TCRdb's processing, not the authors', yielded these V and J calls. Within this sample are 350,000 to 450,000 distinct CDR3 sequences, with 20% of them counted one time only. The top ten clonotypes cover 7.5% to 9.5% of the sample.

The sample taken for sequencing was PBMCs or a T cell subset sorted from them (not recorded which). This sequence originates from an adult woman who had mild COVID-19 (a few samples of this study predate the infection). The sample titles of this study are shuffled in the database, so cell type and time point are left out; the donor was told from shared clones. The sequence is built from TRBV7-2 and TRBJ1-4; 7 bases in the middle match TRBD1. CDR3 region: CASRRQGVREKLFF. The DNA reads TGTGCCAGCAGACGCCAGGGGGTTCGTGAAAAACTGTTTTTT.